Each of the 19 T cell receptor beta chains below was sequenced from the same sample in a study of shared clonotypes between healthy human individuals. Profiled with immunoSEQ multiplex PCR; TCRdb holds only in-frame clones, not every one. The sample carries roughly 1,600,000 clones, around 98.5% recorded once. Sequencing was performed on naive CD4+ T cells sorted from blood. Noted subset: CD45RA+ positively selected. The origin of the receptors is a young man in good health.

CDR3 nucleotides: TGTGCCAGCAGTTACTCCGGGACAGGGGATGAAAAACTGTTTTTT. It specifies CASSYSGTGDEKLFF. The gene calls are TRBV6-6 and TRBJ1-4, with 10 bases identical to TRBD1. CDR1 is MNHNY and CDR2 is SVGAGI in the germline V gene (reference sequence). J was trimmed by 6 bases and V by 0 bases; bases with no gene match: 1. The CDR3 spans 15 residues.

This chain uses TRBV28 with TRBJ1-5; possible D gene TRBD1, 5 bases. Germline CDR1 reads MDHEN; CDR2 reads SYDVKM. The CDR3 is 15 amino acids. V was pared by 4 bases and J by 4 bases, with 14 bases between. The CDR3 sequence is CASSSHGGGNQPQHF. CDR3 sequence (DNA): TGTGCCAGCAGTTCCCACGGGGGGGGTAATCAGCCCCAGCATTTT.

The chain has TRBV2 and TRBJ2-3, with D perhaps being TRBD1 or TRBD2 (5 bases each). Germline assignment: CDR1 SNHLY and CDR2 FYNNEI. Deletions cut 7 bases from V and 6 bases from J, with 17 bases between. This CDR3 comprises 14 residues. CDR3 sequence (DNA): TGTGCCAGCACTTTTCTACGGGGCCCCGATACGCAGTATTTT. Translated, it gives CASTFLRGPDTQYF.

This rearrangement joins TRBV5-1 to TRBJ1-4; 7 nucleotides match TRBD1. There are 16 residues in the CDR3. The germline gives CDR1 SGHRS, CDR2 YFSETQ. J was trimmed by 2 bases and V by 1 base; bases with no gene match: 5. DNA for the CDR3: TGCGCCAGCAGCTTGTCCAGGGGGGACACTAATGAAAAACTGTTTTTT. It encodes CASSLSRGDTNEKLFF.

The CDR3 loop is CATSRLKIAVGEQFF. The CDR3 DNA follows: TGTGCCACCAGCAGACTAAAAATAGCTGTCGGTGAGCAGTTCTTC. The chain employs TRBV15 and TRBJ2-1; D gene ambiguous. The CDR3 runs 15 residues. CDR1 is LNHNV and CDR2 is YYDKDF in the germline V gene (reference sequence). Trimming pared 2 bases from V and 9 bases from J, leaving 17 bases between.

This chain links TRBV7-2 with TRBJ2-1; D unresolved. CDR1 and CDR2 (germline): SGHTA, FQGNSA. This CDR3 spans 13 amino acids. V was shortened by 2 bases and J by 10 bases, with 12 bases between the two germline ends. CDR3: CASSLRREKEQFF. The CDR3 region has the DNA TGTGCCAGCAGCTTACGTAGGGAAAAAGAGCAGTTCTTC.

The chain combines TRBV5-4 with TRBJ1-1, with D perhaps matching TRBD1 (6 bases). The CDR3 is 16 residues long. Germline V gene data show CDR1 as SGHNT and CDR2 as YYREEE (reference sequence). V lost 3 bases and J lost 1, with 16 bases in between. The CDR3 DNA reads TGTGCCAGCAGCTCCGGACAGTTGAGAAAGAACACTGAAGCTTTCTTT. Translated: CASSSGQLRKNTEAFF.

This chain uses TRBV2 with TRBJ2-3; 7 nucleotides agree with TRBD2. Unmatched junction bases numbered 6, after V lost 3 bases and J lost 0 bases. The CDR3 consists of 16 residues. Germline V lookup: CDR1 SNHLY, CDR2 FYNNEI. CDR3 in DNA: TGTGCCAGCAGTGAGGGCCTAGCGGCTAGCACAGATACGCAGTATTTT. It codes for CASSEGLAASTDTQYF.

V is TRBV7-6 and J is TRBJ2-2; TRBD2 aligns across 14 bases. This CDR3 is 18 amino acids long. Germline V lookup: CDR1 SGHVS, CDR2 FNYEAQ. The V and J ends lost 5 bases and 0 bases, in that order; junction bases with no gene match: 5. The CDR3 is CASSATSGRAANTGELFF. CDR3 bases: TGTGCCAGCAGCGCGACTAGCGGGAGGGCCGCGAACACCGGGGAGCTGTTTTTT.

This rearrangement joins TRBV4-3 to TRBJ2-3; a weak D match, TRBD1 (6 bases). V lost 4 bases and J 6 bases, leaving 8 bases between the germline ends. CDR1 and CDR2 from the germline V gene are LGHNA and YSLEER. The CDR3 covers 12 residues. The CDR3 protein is CASSRDRDTQYF. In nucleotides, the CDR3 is TGCGCCAGCAGCCGAGACAGGGATACGCAGTATTTT.

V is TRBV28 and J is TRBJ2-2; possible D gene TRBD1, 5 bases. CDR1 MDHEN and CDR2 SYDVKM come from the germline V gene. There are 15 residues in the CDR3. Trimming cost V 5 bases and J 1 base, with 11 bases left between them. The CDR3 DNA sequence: TGTGCCAGCAGTCCCGTCCAGGGGAACACCGGGGAGCTGTTTTTT. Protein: CASSPVQGNTGELFF.

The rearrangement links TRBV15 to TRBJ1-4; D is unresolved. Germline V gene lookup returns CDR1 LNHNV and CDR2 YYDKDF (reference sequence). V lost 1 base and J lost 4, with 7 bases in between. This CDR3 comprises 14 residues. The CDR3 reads CATSRVQLNEKLFF. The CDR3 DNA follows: TGTGCCACCAGCAGAGTCCAGCTTAATGAAAAACTGTTTTTT.

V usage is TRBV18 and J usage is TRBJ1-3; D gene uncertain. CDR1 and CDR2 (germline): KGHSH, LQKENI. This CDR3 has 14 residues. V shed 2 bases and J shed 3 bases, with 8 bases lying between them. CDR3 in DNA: TGTGCCAGCTCACCAAGTACAGATGGAAACACCATATATTTT. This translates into CASSPSTDGNTIYF.

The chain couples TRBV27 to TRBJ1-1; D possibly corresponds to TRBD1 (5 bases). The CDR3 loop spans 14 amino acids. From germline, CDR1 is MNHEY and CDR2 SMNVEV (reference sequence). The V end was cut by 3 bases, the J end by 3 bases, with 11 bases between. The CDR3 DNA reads TGTGCCAGCAGTTTTGGGGGGACTTACACTGAAGCTTTCTTT. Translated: CASSFGGTYTEAFF.

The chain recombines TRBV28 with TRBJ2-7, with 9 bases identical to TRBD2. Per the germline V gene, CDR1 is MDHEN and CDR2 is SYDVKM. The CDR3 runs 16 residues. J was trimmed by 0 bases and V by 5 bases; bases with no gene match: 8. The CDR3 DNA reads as TGTGCCAGCAGTCAGCGGACTAGCGAGAGCTCCTACGAGCAGTACTTC. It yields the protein CASSQRTSESSYEQYF.

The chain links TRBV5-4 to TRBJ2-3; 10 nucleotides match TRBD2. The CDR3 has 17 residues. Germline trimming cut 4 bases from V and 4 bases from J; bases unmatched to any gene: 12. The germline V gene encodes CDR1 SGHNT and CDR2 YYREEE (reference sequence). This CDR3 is CASSPEPSGRGADTQYF. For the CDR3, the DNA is TGTGCCAGCAGCCCAGAACCTAGCGGGAGAGGGGCAGATACGCAGTATTTT. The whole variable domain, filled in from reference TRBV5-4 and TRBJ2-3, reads ETGVTQSPTHLIKTRGQQVTLRCSSQSGHNTVSWYQQALGQGPQFIFQYYREEENGRGNFPPRFSGLQFPNYSSELNVNALELDDSALYLCASSPEPSGRGADTQYFGPGTRLTVL.

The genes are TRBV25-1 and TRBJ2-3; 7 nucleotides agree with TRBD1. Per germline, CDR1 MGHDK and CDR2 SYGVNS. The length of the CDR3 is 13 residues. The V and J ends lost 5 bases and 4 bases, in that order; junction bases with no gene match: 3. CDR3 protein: CASSNRGSDTQYF. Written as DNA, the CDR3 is TGTGCCAGCAGTAACAGGGGTTCAGATACGCAGTATTTT.

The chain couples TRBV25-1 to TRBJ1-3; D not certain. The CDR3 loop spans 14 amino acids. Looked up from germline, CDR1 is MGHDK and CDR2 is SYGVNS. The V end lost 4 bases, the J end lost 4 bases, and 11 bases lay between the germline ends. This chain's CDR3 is CASSGAGPGNTIYF. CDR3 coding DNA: TGTGCCAGCAGTGGGGCAGGTCCCGGAAACACCATATATTTT.

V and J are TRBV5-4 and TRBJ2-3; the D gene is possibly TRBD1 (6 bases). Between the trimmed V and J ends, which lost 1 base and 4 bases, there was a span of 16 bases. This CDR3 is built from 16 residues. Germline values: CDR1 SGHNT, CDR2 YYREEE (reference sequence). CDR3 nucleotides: TGTGCCAGCAGCTTGATTATTATTGGGGGCCCAGATACGCAGTATTTT. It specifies CASSLIIIGGPDTQYF.